These 22 T cell receptor gamma chains were sequenced from one sample in a study of gammadelta T cells in human blood (dated by TCRdb to about 2020). Library preparation was by RT-PCR. Sequencing used an Illumina MiSeq. Public reads were reanalyzed in TCRdb with CATT, and rows carrying the same DNA were merged afterwards. For this sample there are about 120 gamma-chain clones; roughly 30% appear just once. The ten largest clones add up to 50% to 75% of the sample. The sequencing input was Vgamma9Vdelta2 gamma-delta T cells from cord blood. All receptors come from a newborn.

A remark on this clone: A far larger clone is one base from this, pointing to a likely read error. This sequence joins TRGV2 and TRGJ1 or TRGJ2. The germline V gene has CDR1 EGSNGY and CDR2 YDSYNSKV. The CDR3 totals 11 residues. The CDR3 protein is CATWDYYEKLF. As DNA, the CDR3 is TGTGCCACCTGGGACTATTATGAGAAACTCTTT.

Turning to this clone: A far larger clone is one base from this, pointing to a likely read error. Other DNA sequences from this sample encode an identical CDR3 as well. The V call is TRGV9, the J call TRGJP. This CDR3 spans 17 amino acids. Germline V gene data show CDR1 as GITISATS and CDR2 as ISYDGTV (reference sequence). The CDR3 loop reads CALWEVTQELGKKIKVF. DNA of the CDR3: TGTGCCTTGTGGGAGGTAACACAAGAGTTAGGCAAAAAAATCAAGGTATTT.

With respect to this clone: This DNA's translation and the protein TCRdb lists, from a much larger clone, do not match at residue 4, likely due to a read error; the protein shown is translated from the DNA. The chain joins TRGV9 to TRGJP. The CDR3 is 16 amino acids. Germline V gene lookup returns CDR1 GITISATS and CDR2 ISYDGTV (reference sequence). This CDR3 is CALCEVQELGKKIKVF. In DNA, the CDR3 is TGTGCCTTGTGTGAGGTGCAAGAGTTGGGCAAAAAAATCAAGGTATTT.

By its share, this clone is hyperexpanded (1% or more). The genes are TRGV3 and TRGJ1 or TRGJ2. The V segment lost 0 bases and the J segment 10 bases; nucleotides outside the gene matches: 3. Germline CDR1 and CDR2: VTNTFY and YDVSTARD (reference sequence). The CDR3 runs 11 residues. The CDR3, as DNA: TGTGCCACCTGGGACAGGCCGAAGAAACTCTTT. Protein sequence: CATWDRPKKLF.

This clone qualifies as large. V and J are TRGV9 and TRGJP. The ends lost 2 bases at V and 4 bases at J; junction bases unmatched: 5. The CDR3 is 17 amino acids. Germline assignment: CDR1 GITISATS and CDR2 ISYDGTV (reference sequence). The CDR3 nucleotides are TGTGCCTTGTGGGAGGCACCTCAAGAGTTGGGCAAAAAAATCAAGGTATTT. This encodes CALWEAPQELGKKIKVF.

By sample fraction, this clone is hyperexpanded. Distinct nucleotide sequences in the sample also encode this CDR3. The chain joins TRGV9 to TRGJP. The V gene end was trimmed by 4 bases and the J gene end by 4 bases; junction bases not matched to a gene: 10. The CDR3 runs to 18 residues. Germline CDR1 reads GITISATS; CDR2 reads ISYDGTV (reference sequence). CDR3 loop: CALWDASLQELGKKIKVF. The CDR3 DNA reads TGTGCCTTGTGGGATGCCTCCTTACAAGAGTTGGGCAAAAAAATCAAGGTATTT.

With respect to this clone: This probably arose from a read error, given a far larger clone one base away. Other DNA sequences in this specimen translate into the identical CDR3. V and J are TRGV4 and TRGJ1 or TRGJ2. The CDR3 is 14 residues long. Looked up from germline, CDR1 is EGSTGY and CDR2 is YDSYTSSV. The CDR3 loop reads CATWDGSNYYKKLF. CDR3 nucleotide sequence: TGTGCCACCTGGGATGGTTCGAATTATTATAAAAAACTCTTT.

This clone was seen a few times. This rearrangement joins TRGV2 to TRGJ1 or TRGJ2. V trimming: 0 bases; J trimming: 12 bases; junction bases outside the gene matches: 11. The CDR3 is made up of 13 amino acids. The germline CDR1 and CDR2 sequences are EGSNGY and YDSYNSKV. This chain's CDR3 is CATWDGPTPGKLF. In DNA, the CDR3 is TGTGCCACCTGGGACGGGCCGACGCCGGGGAAACTCTTT.

About this clone: Given a far larger clone just one base away, this is likely a sequencing read error. Additional DNA sequences in this sample encode the identical CDR3. The chain has TRGV9 and TRGJP. The germline CDR1 and CDR2 sequences are GITISATS and ISYDGTV (reference sequence). CDR3 length: 17 residues. This chain's CDR3 is CALWEVTQELGKKIKVF. The DNA of the CDR3 is TGCGCCTTGTGGGAGGTAACACAAGAGTTGGGCAAAAAAATCAAGGTATTT.

The chain couples TRGV8 to TRGJP1. Germline assignment: CDR1 VENAVY and CDR2 YDSYNSRV. After removal of 5 bases from V and 0 bases from J, the junction contained 3 bases not matched to a gene. The CDR3 totals 14 residues. The CDR3 DNA follows: TGTGCCACCTGGGCCAATACCACTGGTTGGTTCAAGATATTT. This encodes CATWANTTGWFKIF.

This clone showed up just a few times. It is likely a read error: a sequence one base away is far more abundant. This sample includes further DNA sequences coding for the same CDR3. The chain links TRGV9 to TRGJP. There are 16 residues in the CDR3. The germline V gene encodes CDR1 GITISATS and CDR2 ISYDGTV (reference sequence). V lost 1 base, J lost 4 bases, and 1 base stayed unmatched. Written as DNA, the CDR3 is TGTGCCTTGTGGGAGGTACAAGAGTTGGGCAAAAAAATCAAGGTATTT. It specifies CALWEVQELGKKIKVF.

The rearrangement joins TRGV3 to TRGJ1 or TRGJ2. V lost 1 base, J lost 5 bases, and 2 bases stayed unmatched. CDR1 and CDR2 from the germline V gene are VTNTFY and YDVSTARD (reference sequence). The CDR3 is 12 amino acids. The CDR3 DNA follows: TGTGCCACCTGGGACAGTGATTATAAGAAACTCTTT. Translating it yields CATWDSDYKKLF.

This clone showed up just a few times. The chain has TRGV3 and TRGJ1 or TRGJ2. In germline, CDR1 is VTNTFY, CDR2 YDVSTARD (reference sequence). After removal of 0 bases from V and 7 bases from J, the junction contained 9 bases not matched to a gene. The CDR3 extends over 14 amino acids. CDR3 nucleotide sequence: TGTGCCACCTGGGACAGGATCCCATTCTATAAGAAACTCTTT. This sequence encodes CATWDRIPFYKKLF.

As concerns this clone: This is likely an artifact of a read error, given a far larger clone one base away. This chain links TRGV9 with TRGJP. CDR3 size: 18 residues. Losses at the gene ends were 4 bases for V and 4 bases for J; bases not matched to a gene: 10. Germline CDR1 reads GITISATS; CDR2 reads ISYDGTV (reference sequence). The CDR3 DNA is TGTGCCTTGTGGGATACCTCCTTACAAGAGTTGGGCAAAAAAATCAAGGTATTT. Encoded protein: CALWDTSLQELGKKIKVF.

By share of the sample, this clone is hyperexpanded (1% or more). V usage is TRGV3 and J usage is TRGJ1 or TRGJ2. CDR3 length equals 14 residues. Trimming cost V 0 bases and J 5 bases; bases outside gene matches: 7. Germline V gene data show CDR1 as VTNTFY and CDR2 as YDVSTARD (reference sequence). The CDR3 loop is CATWDRPRDYKKLF. The CDR3 nucleotides are TGTGCCACCTGGGACAGGCCCCGGGATTATAAGAAACTCTTT.

This rearrangement joins TRGV9 to TRGJP. V dropped 2 bases and J dropped 5; count of bases not matched to a gene: 0. The CDR3 consists of 15 residues. Germline loops: CDR1 GITISATS, CDR2 ISYDGTV (reference sequence). CDR3 bases: TGTGCCTTGTGGGAGGAAGAGTTGGGCAAAAAAATCAAGGTATTT. It yields the protein CALWEEELGKKIKVF.

This clone is hyperexpanded (1% or more). This chain joins TRGV9 and TRGJP. The CDR3 loop spans 16 amino acids. The junction had 4 bases not matched to a gene; V was cut back by 4 bases and J by 4 bases. From germline, CDR1 is GITISATS and CDR2 ISYDGTV (reference sequence). DNA for the CDR3: TGTGCCTTGTGGGACCCTCAAGAGTTGGGCAAAAAAATCAAGGTATTT. Translation: CALWDPQELGKKIKVF.

As to this clone: This likely came from a read error, as a far larger clone is one base away. Other DNA sequences in this sample translate to the same CDR3. This chain links TRGV4 with TRGJ1 or TRGJ2. CDR3 length: 14 residues. Looked up from germline, CDR1 is EGSTGY and CDR2 is YDSYTSSV. CDR3 coding DNA: TGCGCCACCTGGGATGGTTCGAATTATTATAAGAAACTCTTT. Translated, it gives CATWDGSNYYKKLF.

In its sample, this clone is large. The chain recombines TRGV4 with TRGJ1 or TRGJ2. CDR1 and CDR2 (germline): EGSTGY, YDSYTSSV. V shed 4 bases and J 7 bases; nucleotides not matched to a gene: 4. This CDR3 contains 11 residues. This chain's CDR3 is CATWEEYKKLF. As DNA, the CDR3 is TGTGCCACCTGGGAGGAGTATAAGAAACTCTTT.

In this sample, this clone is large. The V gene is TRGV5, the J gene TRGJ1 or TRGJ2. Per germline, CDR1 VINAFY and CDR2 YDVSNSKD. The CDR3 covers 11 residues. V shed 3 bases, J shed 10 bases, and the junction held 6 bases outside the gene matches. Here the CDR3 DNA reads TGTGCCACCTGGGACCAGGAGAAGAAACTCTTT. Its translation is CATWDQEKKLF.

By proportion, this clone is large. The chain employs TRGV9 and TRGJ1 or TRGJ2. The germline V gene has CDR1 GITISATS and CDR2 ISYDGTV (reference sequence). The CDR3 has 11 residues. V lost 1 base, J lost 6 bases, and 0 bases stayed unmatched. This chain's CDR3 is CALWEVYKKLF. CDR3 coding DNA: TGTGCCTTGTGGGAGGTTTATAAGAAACTCTTT.

To note about this clone: The likely explanation is a read error, given a far larger clone one base away. This chain connects TRGV10 to TRGJP1. TRGV10 qualifies as an ORF whose function is uncertain. With V trimmed by 10 bases and J by 7 bases, 7 bases remained unmatched. The CDR3 covers 12 residues. The CDR3 nucleotides are TGTGCTGCGTTGGATTTTGGTTGGTTCAAGATATTT. As protein: CAALDFGWFKIF.